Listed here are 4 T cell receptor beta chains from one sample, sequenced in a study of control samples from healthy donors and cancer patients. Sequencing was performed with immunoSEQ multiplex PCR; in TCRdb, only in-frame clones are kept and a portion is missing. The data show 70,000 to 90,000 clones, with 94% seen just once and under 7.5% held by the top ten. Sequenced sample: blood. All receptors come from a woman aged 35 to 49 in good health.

The CDR3 DNA reads TGTGCCAGCAGCCCTGGACAGAAGAACACTGAAGCTTTCTTT. Translation gives CASSPGQKNTEAFF. The chain uses TRBV12-1 and TRBJ1-1; the DNA was not used to check the table's D call, TRBD1. TRBV12-1 is termed a pseudogene. The CDR3 consists of 14 residues.

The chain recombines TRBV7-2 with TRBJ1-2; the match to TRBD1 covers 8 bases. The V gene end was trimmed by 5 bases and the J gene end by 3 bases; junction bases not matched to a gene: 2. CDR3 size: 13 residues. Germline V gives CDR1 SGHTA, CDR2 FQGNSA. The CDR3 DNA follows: TGTGCCAGCAGCCACAGGGGGGACTATGGCTACACCTTC. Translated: CASSHRGDYGYTF.

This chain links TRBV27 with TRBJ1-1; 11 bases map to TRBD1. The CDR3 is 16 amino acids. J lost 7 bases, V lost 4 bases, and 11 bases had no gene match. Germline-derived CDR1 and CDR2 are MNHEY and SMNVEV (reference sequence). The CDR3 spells CASSSRTGGSNGEAFF. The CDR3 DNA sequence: TGTGCCAGCAGTTCTCGGACAGGGGGCAGTAATGGTGAAGCTTTCTTT.

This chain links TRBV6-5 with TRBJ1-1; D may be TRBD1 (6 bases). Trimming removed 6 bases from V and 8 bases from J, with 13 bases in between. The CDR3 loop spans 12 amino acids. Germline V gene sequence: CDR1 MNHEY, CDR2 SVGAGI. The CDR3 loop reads CASRGTGREAFF. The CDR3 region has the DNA TGTGCCAGCAGAGGCACAGGGAGGGAAGCTTTCTTT.